This T cell receptor (beta chain) was recorded in a study of T cell repertoires in ileal Crohn's disease. At the level of the study: Around 40% were active smokers at surgery; median disease duration was roughly 7.9 years. Surgery for a complication: stricturing in approximately 60%, penetrating in 39%.

This clone was detected once. What it binds is unknown. General study points: Sorted CD8 T cells held more high-frequency clones than CD4. Clonal expansions were more frequent in active smokers than non-smokers at surgery.

Repertoires were generated with immunoSEQ multiplex PCR, while TCRdb's copy carries only in-frame clones and drops some. Among 14,000 or so clones listed, 70% to 90% were seen once. The length of the CDR3 is 15 residues. CDR1 is SQVTM and CDR2 is ANQGSEA in the germline V gene. With 2 bases clipped from V and 3 bases from J, the junction kept 7 bases outside the gene matches. This TCR derives from an adult with Crohn's disease. This rearrangement joins TRBV29-1 to TRBJ1-3; the match to TRBD1 covers 7 bases. Sequenced: ileal tissue. The CDR3 DNA reads as TGCAGCGTTGAAAGGGGGCCAGGCGGTGGAAACACCATATATTTT. Translating it yields CSVERGPGGGNTIYF.